This TCR beta chain comes out of a study of blood T cell repertoires in COVID-19. V shed 1 base and J 6 bases; nucleotides not matched to a gene: 11. CDR3 length: 17 amino acids. Germline V gives CDR1 KGHSH, CDR2 LQKENI. The assay was immunoSEQ multiplex PCR, and TCRdb's table has in-frame clones only and misses some. Of 70,000 or so clones detected, about nine tenths appear once; the ten largest clones hold roughly a tenth. The sequence derives from a woman younger than 35 with acute or convalescent COVID-19. This sequence joins TRBV18 and TRBJ2-3; 9 bases map to TRBD2. Sequences were obtained from peripheral blood. This CDR3 is CASSPLLGAGGHDTQYF. The CDR3 DNA sequence: TGTGCCAGCTCACCACTGCTGGGTGCGGGAGGGCACGATACGCAGTATTTT.